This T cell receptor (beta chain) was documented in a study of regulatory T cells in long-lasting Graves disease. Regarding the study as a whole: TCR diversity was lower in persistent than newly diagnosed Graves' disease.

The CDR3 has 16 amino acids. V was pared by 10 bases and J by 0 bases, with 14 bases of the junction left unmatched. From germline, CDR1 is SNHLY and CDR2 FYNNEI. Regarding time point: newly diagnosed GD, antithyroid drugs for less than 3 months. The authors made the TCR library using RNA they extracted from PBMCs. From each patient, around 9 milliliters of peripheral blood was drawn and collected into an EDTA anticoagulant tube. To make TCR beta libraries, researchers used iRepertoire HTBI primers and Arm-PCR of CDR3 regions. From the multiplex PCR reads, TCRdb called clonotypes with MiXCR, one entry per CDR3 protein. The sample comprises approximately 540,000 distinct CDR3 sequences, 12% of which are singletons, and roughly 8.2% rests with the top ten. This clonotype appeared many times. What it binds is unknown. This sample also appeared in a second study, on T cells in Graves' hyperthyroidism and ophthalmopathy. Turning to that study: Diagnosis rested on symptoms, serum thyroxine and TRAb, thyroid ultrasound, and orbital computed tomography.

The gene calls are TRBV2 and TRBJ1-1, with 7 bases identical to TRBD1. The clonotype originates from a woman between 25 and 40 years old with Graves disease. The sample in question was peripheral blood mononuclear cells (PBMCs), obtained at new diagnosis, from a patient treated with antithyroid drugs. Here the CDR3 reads CAIIPRRGQLNTEAFF. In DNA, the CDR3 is TGTGCCATCATACCTAGACGGGGACAGTTGAACACTGAAGCTTTCTTT.